This T cell receptor beta chain was recovered during a study of tumor and adjacent non-tumor tissue in lung cancer. Across the whole study: There were approximately twelve adenocarcinoma, a couple of squamous cell carcinoma and 1 small cell lung cancer cases. On average, productive TCRbeta reads reached around 4 million per sample. Stage I to III disease affected ten to eleven men and 5 women aged about 31 to 85.

Three rounds of nested PCR, following a modified ARM-PCR protocol, produced the TCRbeta library. In TCRdb, the multiplex PCR reads were re-called with MiXCR into one record per CDR3 protein. The data show some 80,000 distinct CDR3 sequences, about 77% seen once. RNA was extracted from bulk tissue without any cell sorting. The normal lung tissue was taken more than 3 cm from the tumor edge. Between August and November 2014, newly diagnosed, chemotherapy-naive lung cancer patients underwent thoracic surgery in China. CDR1 is SNHLY and CDR2 is FYNNEI in the germline V gene. CDR3 length equals 15 residues. On this clonotype itself: A junction end diverges from the germline sequence, so it may reflect a read error.

The sequencing sample was made of distant non-tumor lung tissue. The rearrangement links TRBV2 to TRBJ2-1, with D perhaps TRBD2 (6 bases). The receptor comes from a woman in her forties or fifties with non-small cell lung cancer. CDR3 nucleotide sequence: TGTGACAGCAGTGCGGACGGGAGCTCCTACTATGAGCAGTTCTTC. It yields the protein CDSSADGSSYYEQFF.